The following is a T cell receptor beta chain sequence with its context. Its antigen is not identified. The sample comes from a study of Ad26.COV2.S vaccination and SARS-CoV-2 variants. Study summary: In the study, Ad26.COV2.S was injected intramuscularly once, or twice 56 days apart. General study points: Measures of TCR breadth and depth may have fallen short of total T cell responses.

Only in-frame clones appear in the TCRdb table, and some are missing; sequencing was by immunoSEQ multiplex PCR. The sample has about 680,000 clones, around 92% seen once. Treatment of the sample: around 19 received Ad26.COV2.S at low or high dose, single or two shots; about 5 received placebo; per-sample allocation not given. On day 63 after the first injection, vaccine and placebo recipients gave samples. Wuhan-strain SARS-CoV-2 spike was expressed by the Ad26 vector that made up the vaccine. The V end lost 4 bases, the J end lost 8 bases, and 11 bases lay between the germline ends. Germline assignment: CDR1 LGHDT and CDR2 YNNKEL (reference sequence). CDR3 size: 13 residues.

The clonotype was recovered from a person aged 18 to 59 who received the Ad26.COV2.S COVID-19 vaccine or a placebo. The sequencing here drew on peripheral blood, taken in a trial of Ad26.COV2.S vaccine versus placebo. This chain links TRBV3-1 (or the pseudogene TRBV3-2) with TRBJ1-4; TRBD1 is a possible D gene (6 bases). CDR3 coding DNA: TGTGCCAGCAGCCGGGGGACAAAGGAAAAACTGTTTTTT. It translates to CASSRGTKEKLFF.